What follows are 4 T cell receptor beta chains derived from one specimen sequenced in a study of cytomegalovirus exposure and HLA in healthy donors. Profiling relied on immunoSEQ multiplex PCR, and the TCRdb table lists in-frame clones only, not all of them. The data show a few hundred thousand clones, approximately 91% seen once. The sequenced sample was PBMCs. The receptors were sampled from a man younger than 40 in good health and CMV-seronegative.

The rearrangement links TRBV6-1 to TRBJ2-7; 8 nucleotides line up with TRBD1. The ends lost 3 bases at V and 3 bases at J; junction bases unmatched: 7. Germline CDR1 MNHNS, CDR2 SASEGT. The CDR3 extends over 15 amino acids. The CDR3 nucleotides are TGTGCCAGCAGTGAGGGACAGGACAGAAGCTACGAGCAGTACTTC. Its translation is CASSEGQDRSYEQYF.

The CDR3 region is CASSVDPGLTGGNTIYF. The DNA for the CDR3 is TGTGCCAGCAGCGTAGACCCCGGACTGACTGGAGGAAACACCATATATTTT. V is TRBV9 and J is TRBJ1-3, with D uncertain. The length of the CDR3 is 17 residues. Germline V gene sequence: CDR1 SGDLS, CDR2 YYNGEE. Trimming took 0 bases from V and 4 from J, leaving 17 bases between them.

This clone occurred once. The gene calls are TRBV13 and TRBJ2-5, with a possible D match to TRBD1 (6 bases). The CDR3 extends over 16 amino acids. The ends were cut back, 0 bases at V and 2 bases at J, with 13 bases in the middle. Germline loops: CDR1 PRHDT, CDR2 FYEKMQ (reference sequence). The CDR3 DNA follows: TGTGCCAGCAGCTTAGGCCGATCAAGGGGGCAAGAGACCCAGTACTTC. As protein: CASSLGRSRGQETQYF.

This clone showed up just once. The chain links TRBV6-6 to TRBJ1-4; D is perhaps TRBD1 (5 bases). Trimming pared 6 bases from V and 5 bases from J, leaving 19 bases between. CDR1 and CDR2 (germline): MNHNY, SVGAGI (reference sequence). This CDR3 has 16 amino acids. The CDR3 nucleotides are TGTGCCAGCAGCCCCACGGTTTGGGGCAAAAATGAAAAACTGTTTTTT. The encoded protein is CASSPTVWGKNEKLFF.